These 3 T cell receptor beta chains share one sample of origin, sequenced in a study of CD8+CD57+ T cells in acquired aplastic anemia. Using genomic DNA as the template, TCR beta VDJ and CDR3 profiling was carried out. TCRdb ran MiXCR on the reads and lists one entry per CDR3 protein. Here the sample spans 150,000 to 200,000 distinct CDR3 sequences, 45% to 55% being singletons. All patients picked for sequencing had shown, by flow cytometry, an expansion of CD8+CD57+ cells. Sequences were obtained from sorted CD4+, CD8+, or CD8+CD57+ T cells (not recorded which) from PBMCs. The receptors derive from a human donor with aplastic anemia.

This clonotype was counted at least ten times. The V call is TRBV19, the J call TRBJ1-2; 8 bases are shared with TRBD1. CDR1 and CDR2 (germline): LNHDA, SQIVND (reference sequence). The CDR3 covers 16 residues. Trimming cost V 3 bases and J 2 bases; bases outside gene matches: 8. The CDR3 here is CASSISPGQVNYGYTF. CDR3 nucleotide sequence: TGTGCCAGTAGTATCTCACCGGGACAGGTGAACTATGGCTACACCTTC.

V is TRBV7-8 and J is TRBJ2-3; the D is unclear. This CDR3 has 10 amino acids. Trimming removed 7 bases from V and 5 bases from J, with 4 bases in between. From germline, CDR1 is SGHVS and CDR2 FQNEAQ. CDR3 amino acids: CASTGDTQYF. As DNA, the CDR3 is TGTGCCAGCACCGGAGATACGCAGTATTTT.

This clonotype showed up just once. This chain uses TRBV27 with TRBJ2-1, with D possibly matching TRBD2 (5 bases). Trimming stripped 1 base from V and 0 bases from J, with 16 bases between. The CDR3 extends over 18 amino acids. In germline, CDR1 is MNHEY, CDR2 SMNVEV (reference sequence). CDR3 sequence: CASSLLVTGISSYNEQFF. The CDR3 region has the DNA TGTGCCAGCAGTTTATTGGTCACGGGGATATCCTCCTACAATGAGCAGTTCTTC.